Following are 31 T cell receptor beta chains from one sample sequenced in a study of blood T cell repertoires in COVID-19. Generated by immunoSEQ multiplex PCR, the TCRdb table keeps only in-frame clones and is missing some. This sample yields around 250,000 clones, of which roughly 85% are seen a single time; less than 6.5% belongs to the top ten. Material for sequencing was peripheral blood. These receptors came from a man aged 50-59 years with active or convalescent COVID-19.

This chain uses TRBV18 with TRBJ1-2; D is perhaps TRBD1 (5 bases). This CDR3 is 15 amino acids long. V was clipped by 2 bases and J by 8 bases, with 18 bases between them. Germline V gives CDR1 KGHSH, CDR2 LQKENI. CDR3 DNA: TGTGCCAGCTCACCAAGGAGGGAGGCCAGGGTAGGCTACACCTTC. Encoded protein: CASSPRREARVGYTF.

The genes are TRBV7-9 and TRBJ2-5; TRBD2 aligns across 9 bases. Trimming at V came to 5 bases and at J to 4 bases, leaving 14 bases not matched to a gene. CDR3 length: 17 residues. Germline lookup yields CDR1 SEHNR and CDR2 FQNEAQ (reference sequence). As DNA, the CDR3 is TGTGCCAGCAGCCCCCGGGGAGCGGGAGGCCTGGGAGAGACCCAGTACTTC. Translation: CASSPRGAGGLGETQYF. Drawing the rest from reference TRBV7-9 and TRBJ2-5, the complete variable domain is DTGVSQNPRHKITKRGQNVTFRCDPISEHNRLYWYRQTLGQGPEFLTYFQNEAQLEKSRLLSDRFSAERPKGSFSTLEIQRTEQGDSAMYLCASSPRGAGGLGETQYFGPGTRLLVL.

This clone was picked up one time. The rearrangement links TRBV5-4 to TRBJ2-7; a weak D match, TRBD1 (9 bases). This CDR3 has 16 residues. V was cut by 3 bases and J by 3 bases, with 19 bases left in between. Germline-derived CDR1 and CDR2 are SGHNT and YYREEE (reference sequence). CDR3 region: CASSYNRGRGVYEQYF. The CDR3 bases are TGTGCCAGCAGCTATAACAGGGGGCGGGGGGTCTACGAGCAGTACTTC.

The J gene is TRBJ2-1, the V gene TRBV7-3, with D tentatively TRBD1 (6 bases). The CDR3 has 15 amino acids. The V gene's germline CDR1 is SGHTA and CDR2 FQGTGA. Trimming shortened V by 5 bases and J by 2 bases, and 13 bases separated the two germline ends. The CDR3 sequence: CASSQRQDPYNEQFF. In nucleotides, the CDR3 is TGTGCCAGCAGCCAAAGACAGGACCCCTACAATGAGCAGTTCTTC.

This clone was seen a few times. CDR3 DNA: TGTGCCAGCAGCCCGGACAGTCGGCGGCCCGAGCAGTACTTC. Translating gives CASSPDSRRPEQYF. The V and J genes are TRBV5-4 and TRBJ2-7; possible D gene TRBD1, 6 bases. This CDR3 is built from 14 residues. Germline loops: CDR1 SGHNT, CDR2 YYREEE (reference sequence). The ends were cut back, 4 bases at V and 6 bases at J, with 17 bases in the middle.

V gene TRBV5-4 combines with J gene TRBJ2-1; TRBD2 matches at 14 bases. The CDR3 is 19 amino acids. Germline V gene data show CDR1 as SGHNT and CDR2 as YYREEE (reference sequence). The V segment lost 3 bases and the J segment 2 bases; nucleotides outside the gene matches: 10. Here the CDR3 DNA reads TGTGCCAGCAGCTACTCCGGACTAGCGGGAGGCGCAACCTACAATGAGCAGTTCTTC. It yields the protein CASSYSGLAGGATYNEQFF.

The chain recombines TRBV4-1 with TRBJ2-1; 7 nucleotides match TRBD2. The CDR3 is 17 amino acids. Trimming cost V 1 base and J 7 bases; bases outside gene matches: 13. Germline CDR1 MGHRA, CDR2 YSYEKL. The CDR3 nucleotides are TGCGCCAGCAGCCAAGGCGGACTAAGCGGGACTGGAAATGAGCAGTTCTTC. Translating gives CASSQGGLSGTGNEQFF.

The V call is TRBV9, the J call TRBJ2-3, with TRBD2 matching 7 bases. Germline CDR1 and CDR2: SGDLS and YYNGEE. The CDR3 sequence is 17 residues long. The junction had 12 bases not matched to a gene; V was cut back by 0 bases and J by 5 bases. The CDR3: CASSVGFLGGRGDTQYF. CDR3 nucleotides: TGTGCCAGCAGCGTAGGGTTTCTTGGCGGGAGAGGAGATACGCAGTATTTT.

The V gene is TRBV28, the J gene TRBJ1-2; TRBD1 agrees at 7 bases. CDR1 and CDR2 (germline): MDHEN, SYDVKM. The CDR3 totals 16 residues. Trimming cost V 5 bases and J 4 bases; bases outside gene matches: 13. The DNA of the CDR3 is TGTGCCAGCAGTCCCGTAACCCCCCCAGGGGGCTATGGCTACACCTTC. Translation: CASSPVTPPGGYGYTF.

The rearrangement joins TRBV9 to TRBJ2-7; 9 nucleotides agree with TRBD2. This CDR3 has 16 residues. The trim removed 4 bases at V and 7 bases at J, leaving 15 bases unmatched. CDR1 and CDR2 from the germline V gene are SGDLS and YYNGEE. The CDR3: CASSPGPASGIYEQYF. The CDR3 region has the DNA TGTGCCAGCAGCCCCGGGCCCGCTAGCGGGATTTATGAGCAGTACTTC.

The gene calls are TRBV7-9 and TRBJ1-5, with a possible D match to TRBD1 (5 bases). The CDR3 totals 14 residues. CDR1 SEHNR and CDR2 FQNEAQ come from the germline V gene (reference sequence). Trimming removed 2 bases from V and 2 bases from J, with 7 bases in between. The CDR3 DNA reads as TGTGCCAGCAGCTTAAGGGGCGGCAATCAGCCCCAGCATTTT. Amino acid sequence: CASSLRGGNQPQHF. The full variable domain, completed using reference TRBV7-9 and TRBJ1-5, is DTGVSQNPRHKITKRGQNVTFRCDPISEHNRLYWYRQTLGQGPEFLTYFQNEAQLEKSRLLSDRFSAERPKGSFSTLEIQRTEQGDSAMYLCASSLRGGNQPQHFGDGTRLSIL.

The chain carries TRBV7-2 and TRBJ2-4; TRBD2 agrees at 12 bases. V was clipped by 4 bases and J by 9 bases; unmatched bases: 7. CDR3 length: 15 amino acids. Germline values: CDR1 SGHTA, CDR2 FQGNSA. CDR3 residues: CASSSRLAGAGIQYF. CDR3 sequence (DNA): TGTGCCAGCAGCTCCCGACTAGCGGGAGCCGGCATTCAGTACTTC.

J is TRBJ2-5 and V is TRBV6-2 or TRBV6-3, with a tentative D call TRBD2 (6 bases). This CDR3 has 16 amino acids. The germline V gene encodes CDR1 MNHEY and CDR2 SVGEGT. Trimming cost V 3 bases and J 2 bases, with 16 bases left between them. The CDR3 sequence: CASSYDGTGIQETQYF. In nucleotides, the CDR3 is TGTGCCAGCAGTTATGATGGGACTGGAATACAAGAGACCCAGTACTTC.

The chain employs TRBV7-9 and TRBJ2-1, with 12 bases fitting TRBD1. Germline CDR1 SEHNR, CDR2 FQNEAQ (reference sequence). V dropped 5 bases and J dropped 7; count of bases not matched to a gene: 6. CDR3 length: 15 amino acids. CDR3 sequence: CASSVGQGALNEQFF. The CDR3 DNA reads TGTGCCAGCAGCGTGGGACAGGGGGCATTAAATGAGCAGTTCTTC. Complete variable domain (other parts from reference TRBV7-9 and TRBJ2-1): DTGVSQNPRHKITKRGQNVTFRCDPISEHNRLYWYRQTLGQGPEFLTYFQNEAQLEKSRLLSDRFSAERPKGSFSTLEIQRTEQGDSAMYLCASSVGQGALNEQFFGPGTRLTVL.

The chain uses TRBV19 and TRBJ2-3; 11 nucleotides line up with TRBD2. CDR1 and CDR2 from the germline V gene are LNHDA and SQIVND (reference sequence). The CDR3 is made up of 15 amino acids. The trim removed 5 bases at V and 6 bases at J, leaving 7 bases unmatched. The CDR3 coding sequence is TGTGCCAGTAGTGACCCGGGACTAGCGGCGGATACGCAGTATTTT. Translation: CASSDPGLAADTQYF.

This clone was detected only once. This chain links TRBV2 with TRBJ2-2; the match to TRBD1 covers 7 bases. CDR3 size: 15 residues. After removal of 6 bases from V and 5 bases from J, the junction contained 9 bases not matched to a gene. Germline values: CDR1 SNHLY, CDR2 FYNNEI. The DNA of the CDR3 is TGTGCCAGCAGGACCAGAACAGGGGTAACCGGGGAGCTGTTTTTT. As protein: CASRTRTGVTGELFF.

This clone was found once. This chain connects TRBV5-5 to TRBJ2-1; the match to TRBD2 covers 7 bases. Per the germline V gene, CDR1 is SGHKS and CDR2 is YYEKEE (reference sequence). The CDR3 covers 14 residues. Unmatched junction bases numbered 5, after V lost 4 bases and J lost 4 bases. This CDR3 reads CASSPSGRYNEQFF. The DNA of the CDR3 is TGTGCCAGCAGCCCTAGCGGCCGATACAATGAGCAGTTCTTC. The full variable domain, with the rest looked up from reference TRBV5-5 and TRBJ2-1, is DAGVTQSPTHLIKTRGQQVTLRCSPISGHKSVSWYQQVLGQGPQFIFQYYEKEERGRGNFPDRFSARQFPNYSSELNVNALLLGDSALYLCASSPSGRYNEQFFGPGTRLTVL.

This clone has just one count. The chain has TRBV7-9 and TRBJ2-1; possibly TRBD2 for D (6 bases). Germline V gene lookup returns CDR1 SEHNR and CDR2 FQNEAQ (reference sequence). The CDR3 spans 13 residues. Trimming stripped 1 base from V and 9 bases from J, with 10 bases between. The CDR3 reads CASSLGAGTEQFF. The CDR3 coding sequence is TGTGCCAGCAGCTTAGGGGCGGGAACTGAGCAGTTCTTC.

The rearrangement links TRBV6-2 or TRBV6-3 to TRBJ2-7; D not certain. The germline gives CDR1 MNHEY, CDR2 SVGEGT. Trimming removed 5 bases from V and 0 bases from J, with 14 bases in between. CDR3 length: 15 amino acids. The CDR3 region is CASSQRWAFSYEQYF. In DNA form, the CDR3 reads TGTGCCAGCAGTCAACGCTGGGCCTTCTCCTACGAGCAGTACTTC.

CDR3 DNA sequence: TGTGCCAGCACCGCTCTGAGGACTAACTATGGCTACACCTTC. Translated: CASTALRTNYGYTF. The chain combines TRBV6-6 with TRBJ1-2; no reliable D call. The CDR3 has 14 amino acids. Trimming cost V 7 bases and J 0 bases, with 12 bases left between them. Germline V gives CDR1 MNHNY, CDR2 SVGAGI (reference sequence).

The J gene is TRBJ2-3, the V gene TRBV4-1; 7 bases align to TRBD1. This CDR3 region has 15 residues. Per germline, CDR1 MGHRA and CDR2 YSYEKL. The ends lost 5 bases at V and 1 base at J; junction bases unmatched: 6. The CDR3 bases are TGCGCCAGCAGCATACAGGGGTACGGCACAGATACGCAGTATTTT. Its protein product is CASSIQGYGTDTQYF.

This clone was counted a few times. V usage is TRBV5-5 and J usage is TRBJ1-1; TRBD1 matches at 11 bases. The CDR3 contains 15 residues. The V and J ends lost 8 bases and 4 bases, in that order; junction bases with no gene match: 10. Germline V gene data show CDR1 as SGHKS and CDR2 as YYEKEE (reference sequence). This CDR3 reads CASKLHGTGGTEAFF. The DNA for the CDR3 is TGTGCCAGTAAGCTTCATGGGACAGGGGGCACTGAAGCTTTCTTT.

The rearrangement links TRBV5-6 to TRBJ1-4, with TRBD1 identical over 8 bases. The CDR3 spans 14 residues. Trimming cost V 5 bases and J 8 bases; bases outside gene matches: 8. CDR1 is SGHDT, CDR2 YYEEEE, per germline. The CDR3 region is CASSYRGSGEKLFF. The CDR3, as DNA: TGTGCCAGCAGTTACAGGGGGTCCGGGGAAAAACTGTTTTTT.

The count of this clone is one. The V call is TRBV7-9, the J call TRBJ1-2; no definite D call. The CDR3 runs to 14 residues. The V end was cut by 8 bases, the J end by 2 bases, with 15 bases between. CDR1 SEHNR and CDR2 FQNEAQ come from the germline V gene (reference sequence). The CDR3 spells CASGWAETNYGYTF. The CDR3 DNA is TGTGCCAGCGGGTGGGCAGAGACCAACTATGGCTACACCTTC.

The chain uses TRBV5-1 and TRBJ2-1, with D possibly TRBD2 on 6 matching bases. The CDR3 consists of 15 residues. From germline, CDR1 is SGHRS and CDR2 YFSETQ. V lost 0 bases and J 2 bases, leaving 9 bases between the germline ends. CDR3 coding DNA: TGCGCCAGCAGCTTGGGTGGGGAGGCCTACAATGAGCAGTTCTTC. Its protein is CASSLGGEAYNEQFF.

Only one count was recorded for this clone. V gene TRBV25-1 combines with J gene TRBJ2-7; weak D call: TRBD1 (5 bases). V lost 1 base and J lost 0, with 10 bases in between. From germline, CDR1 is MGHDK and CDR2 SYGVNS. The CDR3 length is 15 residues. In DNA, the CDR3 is TGTGCCAGCAGTGAATGGCAGGGCGGCTCCTACGAGCAGTACTTC. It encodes CASSEWQGGSYEQYF.

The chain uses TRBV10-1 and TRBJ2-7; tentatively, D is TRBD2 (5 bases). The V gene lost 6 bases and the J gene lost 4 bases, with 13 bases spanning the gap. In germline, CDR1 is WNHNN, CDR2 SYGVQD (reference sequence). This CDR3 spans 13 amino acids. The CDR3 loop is CASSRTGPYEQYF. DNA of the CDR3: TGCGCCAGCAGCAGGACTGGCCCTTACGAGCAGTACTTC.

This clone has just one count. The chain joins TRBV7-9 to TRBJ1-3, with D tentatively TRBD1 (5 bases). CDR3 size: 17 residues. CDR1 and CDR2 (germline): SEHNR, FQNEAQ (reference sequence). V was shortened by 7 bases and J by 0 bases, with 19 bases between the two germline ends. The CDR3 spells CASTPVGGLNSGNTIYF. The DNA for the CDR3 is TGTGCCAGCACCCCCGTCGGGGGGTTGAACTCTGGAAACACCATATATTTT.

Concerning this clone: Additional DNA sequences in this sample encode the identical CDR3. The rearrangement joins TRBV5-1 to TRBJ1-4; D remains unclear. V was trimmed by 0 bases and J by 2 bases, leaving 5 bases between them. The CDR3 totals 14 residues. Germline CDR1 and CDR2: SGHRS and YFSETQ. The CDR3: CASSLGATNEKLFF. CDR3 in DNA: TGCGCCAGCAGCTTGGGTGCGACTAATGAAAAACTGTTTTTT.

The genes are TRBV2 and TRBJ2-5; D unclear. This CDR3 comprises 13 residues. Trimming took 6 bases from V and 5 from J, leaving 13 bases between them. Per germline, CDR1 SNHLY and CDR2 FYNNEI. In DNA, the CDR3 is TGTGCCAGCAGCTACAGCCCATCGGAGACCCAGTACTTC. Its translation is CASSYSPSETQYF.

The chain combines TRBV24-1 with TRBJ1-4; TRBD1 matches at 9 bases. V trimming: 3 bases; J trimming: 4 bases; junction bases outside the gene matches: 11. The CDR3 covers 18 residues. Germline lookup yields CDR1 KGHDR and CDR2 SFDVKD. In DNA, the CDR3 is TGTGCCACCAGTGATCGGGACAGGGCCAGTGGTTATAATGAAAAACTGTTTTTT. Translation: CATSDRDRASGYNEKLFF.